These 24 T cell receptor beta chains were sequenced from one sample in a study of primary melanoma T cells and metastatic recurrence (dated by TCRdb to the early 2020s). Library preparation employed the immunoSEQ multiplex PCR assay. TCRdb carries this immuneACCESS record with in-frame sequences only. Its versions omit some clonotypes, under half of them owing to an unresolved V gene in the studies checked, with the rest unexplained. Here the sample has over 1,500 clones; 70% to 85% occur a single time. Roughly 25% of the sample comes from the top ten. Sequencing used melanoma tumor tissue. The receptors derive from a human donor with melanoma.

Here the CDR3 DNA reads TGTGCCAGGGACAGGGAAGAGACCCAGTACTTC. Its protein product is CARDREETQYF. This chain uses TRBV19 with TRBJ2-5; the match to TRBD1 covers 8 bases. This CDR3 is 11 amino acids long. Per the germline V gene, CDR1 is LNHDA and CDR2 is SQIVND (reference sequence). V lost 9 bases, J lost 3 bases, and 0 bases stayed unmatched.

As regards this clone: Its ends do not fully match the called genes, so a read error is possible. The CDR3 DNA reads TGTGCAGTTCAAGACAGGGGGACTGAAGCTTTTTTT. Encoded protein: CAVQDRGTEAFF. The chain joins TRBV19 to TRBJ1-1, with TRBD1 identical over 9 bases. Germline V CDR1 and CDR2: LNHDA, SQIVND (reference sequence). The CDR3 is 12 amino acids.

The chain recombines TRBV6-8 with TRBJ2-1, with 14 bases matching TRBD2. J gave up 3 bases and V 4 bases, and 11 bases lay outside the gene matches. This CDR3 has 19 residues. Germline V gene sequence: CDR1 MNHGY, CDR2 SAAAGT. CDR3 bases: TGTGCCAGCAGTTGGGGGACTAGCGGGAGTACAGTGGTCTACAATGAGCAGTTCTTC. Encoded protein: CASSWGTSGSTVVYNEQFF.

V is TRBV6-8 and J is TRBJ2-3, with 11 bases fitting TRBD2. This CDR3 is 14 amino acids long. The trim removed 6 bases at V and 8 bases at J, leaving 7 bases unmatched. From germline, CDR1 is MNHGY and CDR2 SAAAGT. The CDR3, as DNA: TGTGCCAGCAGACCTCTAGCGGGGGGTCTTACGCAGTATTTT. Translated, it gives CASRPLAGGLTQYF.

This clone was observed a handful of times. The genes are TRBV28 and TRBJ2-2; tentatively, D is TRBD1 (6 bases). The CDR3 has 16 amino acids. Germline CDR1 MDHEN, CDR2 SYDVKM. V was pared by 6 bases and J by 1 base, with 15 bases between. In DNA, the CDR3 is TGTGCCAGCAGCCTCGGACCGGACAGGAACACCGGGGAGCTGTTTTTT. Amino acid sequence: CASSLGPDRNTGELFF.

This chain joins TRBV28 and TRBJ2-7; 7 positions agree with TRBD1. This CDR3 spans 14 amino acids. V was pared by 10 bases and J by 3 bases, with 12 bases of the junction left unmatched. Germline lookup yields CDR1 MDHEN and CDR2 SYDVKM. The DNA for the CDR3 is TGTGCCATCCAGGTCCGGGACAGAATCTACGAGCAGTACTTC. It translates to CAIQVRDRIYEQYF.

The chain joins TRBV6-8 to TRBJ2-1, with a tentative D call TRBD1 (6 bases). V was pared by 6 bases and J by 0 bases, with 12 bases between. The germline V gene encodes CDR1 MNHGY and CDR2 SAAAGT. CDR3 length: 15 amino acids. CDR3 amino acids: CASSDRDISYNEQFF. CDR3 nucleotide sequence: TGTGCCAGCAGCGACCGGGACATCTCCTACAATGAGCAGTTCTTC.

This clone is large within its sample. This chain connects TRBV30 to TRBJ1-1; 7 nucleotides line up with TRBD1. This CDR3 region has 14 residues. CDR1 and CDR2 (germline): GTSNPN, SVGIG (reference sequence). V dropped 2 bases and J dropped 6; count of bases not matched to a gene: 9. In nucleotides, the CDR3 is TGTGCCTGGAGTCCCAGGGGGGTCCACGCTGAAGCTTTCTTT. It translates to CAWSPRGVHAEAFF.

V gene TRBV6-8 combines with J gene TRBJ2-3; D ambiguous. From germline, CDR1 is MNHGY and CDR2 SAAAGT. Deletions cut 9 bases from V and 3 bases from J, with 19 bases between. The CDR3 extends over 15 amino acids. The CDR3 DNA reads as TGTGCCAGTACGGTCCCGGGCTGGGGAACAGATACGCAGTATTTT. It specifies CASTVPGWGTDTQYF.

The chain couples TRBV19 to TRBJ2-5, with D perhaps matching TRBD2 (6 bases). V dropped 1 base and J dropped 8 bases, with 14 bases sitting between them. The germline gives CDR1 LNHDA, CDR2 SQIVND (reference sequence). There are 14 residues in the CDR3. The CDR3 bases are TGTGCCAGTAGTATAGGGGGGGAGTTGACCACCCAGTACTTC. Encoded protein: CASSIGGELTTQYF.

V and J are TRBV10-3 and TRBJ1-1; 8 nucleotides agree with TRBD1. The J segment lost 4 bases and the V segment lost 2 bases, leaving 6 bases of the junction unmatched. The CDR3 totals 15 residues. In germline, CDR1 is ENHRY, CDR2 SYGVKD. CDR3 coding DNA: TGTGCCATCAGTGAGCCCGACAGGGGCGGCACTGAAGCTTTCTTT. Its translation is CAISEPDRGGTEAFF.

This chain joins TRBV29-1 and TRBJ2-3; 9 nucleotides match TRBD1. V was clipped by 7 bases and J by 1 base; unmatched bases: 6. The germline gives CDR1 SQVTM, CDR2 ANQGSEA. This CDR3 contains 14 residues. CDR3 amino acids: CSGDRDAGTDTQYF. The CDR3 bases are TGCAGCGGGGACAGGGATGCCGGCACAGATACGCAGTATTTT.

The V gene is TRBV28, the J gene TRBJ2-1; 7 nucleotides agree with TRBD2. The ends lost 7 bases at V and 7 bases at J; junction bases unmatched: 4. The germline V gene encodes CDR1 MDHEN and CDR2 SYDVKM. The length of the CDR3 is 12 residues. CDR3 amino acids: CASNDGGNEQFF. CDR3 coding DNA: TGTGCCAGCAATGACGGGGGGAATGAGCAGTTCTTC.

The chain carries TRBV25-1 and TRBJ2-1; D is undetermined. Germline V lookup: CDR1 MGHDK, CDR2 SYGVNS. Trimming removed 8 bases from V and 4 bases from J, with 18 bases in between. CDR3 length: 15 amino acids. The CDR3 bases are TGTGCCAGCGAAGGCGGAATCTTCTCGTACAATGAGCAGTTCTTC. Protein sequence: CASEGGIFSYNEQFF.

This chain uses TRBV11-3 with TRBJ2-1; D is unresolved. Germline assignment: CDR1 SGHNT and CDR2 YENEEA. The CDR3 length is 15 residues. V was trimmed by 5 bases and J by 0 bases, leaving 11 bases between them. CDR3 sequence: CASSLGAFSYNEQFF. DNA for the CDR3: TGTGCCAGCAGCCTCGGCGCGTTCTCCTACAATGAGCAGTTCTTC.

The J gene is TRBJ2-2, the V gene TRBV30; the D call may be TRBD1 or TRBD2 (5 bases each). The CDR3 is made up of 14 amino acids. Germline assignment: CDR1 GTSNPN and CDR2 SVGIG (reference sequence). The ends were cut back, 2 bases at V and 2 bases at J, with 9 bases in the middle. CDR3 coding DNA: TGTGCCTGGAGTAGGGACGAAAACACCGGGGAGCTGTTTTTT. It translates to CAWSRDENTGELFF.

This clone has a handful of counts. The chain is built from TRBV29-1 and TRBJ1-4; 8 nucleotides match TRBD1. The CDR3 sequence is 13 residues long. The V segment lost 6 bases and the J segment 8 bases; nucleotides outside the gene matches: 8. Germline loops: CDR1 SQVTM, CDR2 ANQGSEA. The CDR3 is CSVIDRGREKLFF. Written as DNA, the CDR3 is TGCAGCGTGATAGACAGGGGAAGGGAAAAACTGTTTTTT.

This chain joins TRBV5-1 and TRBJ2-3; 9 positions agree with TRBD1. There are 16 residues in the CDR3. In germline, CDR1 is SGHRS, CDR2 YFSETQ. Unmatched junction bases numbered 2, after V lost 0 bases and J lost 0 bases. The CDR3 here is CASSLAGTGSTDTQYF. The CDR3 coding sequence is TGCGCCAGCAGCTTGGCCGGGACAGGGAGCACAGATACGCAGTATTTT.

With regard to this clone: A read error may produce the germline difference seen at one junction end. The chain carries TRBV6-8 and TRBJ1-2; TRBD1 might be the D (5 bases). This CDR3 region has 15 residues. Germline V gives CDR1 MNHGY, CDR2 SAAAGT. This chain's CDR3 is CASSYQGLANYGYTF. CDR3 coding DNA: TGTGCCAGCAGTTACCAGGGATTAGCTAACTATGGCTACACCTTT.

This clone was seen more than once but under ten times. The chain is built from TRBV6-8 and TRBJ1-2; unclear D gene. The CDR3 covers 14 residues. V was cut by 2 bases and J by 4 bases, with 11 bases left in between. Germline loops: CDR1 MNHGY, CDR2 SAAAGT. DNA for the CDR3: TGTGCCAGCAGTTACGGTGGAGCCGGCTATGGCTACACCTTC. Translation: CASSYGGAGYGYTF.

V and J are TRBV11-3 and TRBJ2-7, with D tentatively TRBD2 (6 bases). Germline lookup yields CDR1 SGHNT and CDR2 YENEEA. The V end lost 0 bases, the J end lost 4 bases, and 25 bases lay between the germline ends. This CDR3 is built from 19 residues. The CDR3 sequence: CASSLEAPRVRGSFYEQYF. The CDR3 bases are TGTGCCAGCAGCTTAGAGGCCCCCAGGGTGCGGGGCTCCTTTTACGAGCAGTACTTC.

The chain is built from TRBV12-5 and TRBJ2-3; D is undetermined. Germline V CDR1 and CDR2: LGHNT, FRNRAP. CDR3 length: 12 amino acids. The V and J ends lost 6 bases and 3 bases respectively, with 7 bases between them. For the CDR3, the DNA is TGTGCTAGTGGGGGCAGAACAGATACGCAGTATTTT. Its translation is CASGGRTDTQYF.

This rearrangement joins TRBV28 to TRBJ1-1; D is uncertain. V gave up 2 bases and J gave up 6 bases, with 13 bases separating them. From germline, CDR1 is MDHEN and CDR2 SYDVKM. The CDR3 contains 14 residues. CDR3 region: CASSLGPPTAEAFF. The CDR3 DNA follows: TGTGCCAGCAGTTTAGGACCCCCCACAGCTGAAGCTTTCTTT.

About this clone itself: The germline gene is not matched at one end of the junction; a read error may be the cause. V gene TRBV14 combines with J gene TRBJ1-1; possible D gene TRBD1, 5 bases. Germline values: CDR1 SGHDN, CDR2 FVKESK. The CDR3 runs 14 residues. CDR3 in DNA: TGTGCCAGCAGCACGGGACGCGGTAGCACTGAAGCTTTTTTT. As protein: CASSTGRGSTEAFF.